The next 28 T cell receptor beta chains were all read from a single sample in a study of T cell responses to AZD1222 COVID-19 vaccine. Only in-frame clones appear in the TCRdb table, and some are missing; sequencing was by immunoSEQ multiplex PCR. Of 130,000 or so clones in the sample, 80% to 95% were seen once. The sequenced sample was peripheral blood, obtained 28 days after the second dose of the MenACWY control vaccine. All receptors derive from an adult who received the MenACWY meningococcal vaccine as a control.

This rearrangement joins TRBV6-4 to TRBJ2-2; D perhaps matches TRBD1 (5 bases). V shed 8 bases and J shed 0 bases, with 10 bases lying between them. The CDR3 is 14 residues long. Per the germline V gene, CDR1 is MRHNA and CDR2 is SNTAGT. This chain's CDR3 is CASSETANTGELFF. As DNA, the CDR3 is TGTGCCAGCTCCGAGACAGCGAACACCGGGGAGCTGTTTTTT.

This clone was recorded once. The V call is TRBV29-1, the J call TRBJ1-1; no clear D gene. CDR1 SQVTM and CDR2 ANQGSEA come from the germline V gene. The CDR3 length is 13 residues. Deletions cut 4 bases from V and 0 bases from J, with 9 bases between. The CDR3 sequence is CSVGETLNTEAFF. DNA of the CDR3: TGCAGCGTTGGGGAGACCCTGAACACTGAAGCTTTCTTT. Using reference TRBV29-1 and TRBJ1-1 for the parts outside the CDR3, the full variable domain is SAVISQKPSRDICQRGTSLTIQCQVDSQVTMMFWYRQQPGQSLTLIATANQGSEATYESGFVIDKFPISRPNLTFSTLTVSNMSPEDSSIYLCSVGETLNTEAFFGQGTRLTVV.

The V gene is TRBV19, the J gene TRBJ2-1; weak D call: TRBD1 (6 bases). V was clipped by 5 bases and J by 9 bases, with 17 bases between them. The germline V gene has CDR1 LNHDA and CDR2 SQIVND (reference sequence). This CDR3 spans 14 amino acids. The DNA of the CDR3 is TGTGCCAGTAGTGTGGGACACTCCCCGGGTGAGCAGTTCTTC. Translation gives CASSVGHSPGEQFF. Full variable domain (rest looked up from reference TRBV19 and TRBJ2-1): DGGITQSPKYLFRKEGQNVTLSCEQNLNHDAMYWYRQDPGQGLRLIYYSQIVNDFQKGDIAEGYSVSREKKESFPLTVTSAQKNPTAFYLCASSVGHSPGEQFFGPGTRLTVL.

The rearrangement uses TRBV5-1 and TRBJ2-3; 11 bases map to TRBD2. V was clipped by 4 bases and J by 1 base; unmatched bases: 5. Germline CDR1 and CDR2: SGHRS and YFSETQ. The CDR3 sequence is 16 residues long. CDR3 in DNA: TGCGCCAGCAGCCCGGGACTAGCGGCAGGCACAGATACGCAGTATTTT. Translating it yields CASSPGLAAGTDTQYF. Variable domain in full (rest from reference TRBV5-1 and TRBJ2-3): KAGVTQTPRYLIKTRGQQVTLSCSPISGHRSVSWYQQTPGQGLQFLFEYFSETQRNKGNFPGRFSGRQFSNSRSEMNVSTLELGDSALYLCASSPGLAAGTDTQYFGPGTRLTVL.

V usage is TRBV4-3 and J usage is TRBJ1-4; TRBD1 matches at 7 bases. The CDR3 has 16 amino acids. Germline assignment: CDR1 LGHNA and CDR2 YSLEER. J gave up 0 bases and V 3 bases, and 4 bases lay outside the gene matches. CDR3 nucleotide sequence: TGCGCCAGCAGCCAGCGGACAGGCACAACTAATGAAAAACTGTTTTTT. Amino acid sequence: CASSQRTGTTNEKLFF.

The V gene is TRBV27, the J gene TRBJ2-5, with TRBD2 identical over 12 bases. Trimming cost V 5 bases and J 5 bases; bases outside gene matches: 12. Germline V gene data show CDR1 as MNHEY and CDR2 as SMNVEV (reference sequence). This CDR3 contains 17 residues. CDR3 nucleotide sequence: TGTGCCAGCAGTCATGGGCTAGCGGGGGGGCCTGGGGAGACCCAGTACTTC. Translated, it gives CASSHGLAGGPGETQYF.

The CDR3 DNA follows: TGTGCCATCAGTGAGTCGGGGAGAGCCGGAAACACCATATATTTT. It codes for CAISESGRAGNTIYF. V and J are TRBV10-3 and TRBJ1-3; D gene unclear. The ends were cut back, 0 bases at V and 4 bases at J, with 10 bases in the middle. CDR1 and CDR2 from the germline V gene are ENHRY and SYGVKD. The CDR3 has 15 amino acids.

V is TRBV2 and J is TRBJ1-6; no clear D gene. This CDR3 has 16 residues. Germline CDR1 reads SNHLY; CDR2 reads FYNNEI. Trimming shortened V by 3 bases and J by 2 bases, and 11 bases separated the two germline ends. CDR3 amino acids: CASSDIRATYNSPLHF. The CDR3 coding sequence is TGTGCCAGCAGTGATATTAGGGCAACCTATAATTCACCCCTCCACTTT.

The gene calls are TRBV18 and TRBJ1-5; 7 bases are a match to TRBD1. The V gene end was trimmed by 4 bases and the J gene end by 4 bases; junction bases not matched to a gene: 4. Germline V gives CDR1 KGHSH, CDR2 LQKENI. The CDR3 sequence is 14 residues long. The CDR3 is CASSLDRYNQPQHF. The CDR3 DNA is TGTGCCAGCTCACTGGACAGGTATAATCAGCCCCAGCATTTT.

This clone was picked up one time. The chain links TRBV7-8 to TRBJ1-2, with TRBD1 as a possible D gene (5 bases). There are 17 residues in the CDR3. The ends were cut back, 2 bases at V and 2 bases at J, with 18 bases in the middle. Germline V gene lookup returns CDR1 SGHVS and CDR2 FQNEAQ. CDR3 protein: CASSLTSGRGSNYGYTF. The CDR3 DNA follows: TGTGCCAGCAGCTTAACGAGTGGACGGGGGTCCAACTATGGCTACACCTTC.

CDR3 loop: CASSRGNEQYV. The CDR3 DNA reads as TGTGCCAGCAGCCGGGGGAACGAGCAGTACGTC. The V gene is TRBV7-8, the J gene TRBJ2-7; D is possibly TRBD2 (6 bases). The CDR3 length is 11 residues. CDR1 is SGHVS, CDR2 FQNEAQ, per germline. Trimming pared 5 bases from V and 5 bases from J, leaving 7 bases between.

The chain uses TRBV5-5 and TRBJ1-1, with D unclear. Trimming shortened V by 1 base and J by 1 base, and 8 bases separated the two germline ends. Per germline, CDR1 SGHKS and CDR2 YYEKEE (reference sequence). The CDR3 runs to 14 residues. CDR3 residues: CASSLTAQNTEAFF. The CDR3 nucleotides are TGTGCCAGCAGCTTGACGGCACAGAACACTGAAGCTTTCTTT. The variable domain in full, completed from reference TRBV5-5 and TRBJ1-1, reads DAGVTQSPTHLIKTRGQQVTLRCSPISGHKSVSWYQQVLGQGPQFIFQYYEKEERGRGNFPDRFSARQFPNYSSELNVNALLLGDSALYLCASSLTAQNTEAFFGQGTRLTVV.

This chain links TRBV3-1 (or the pseudogene TRBV3-2) with TRBJ2-1; 10 nucleotides match TRBD2. Germline CDR1 is LGHDT and CDR2 is YNNKEL (reference sequence). Trimming at V came to 8 bases and at J to 7 bases, leaving 2 bases not matched to a gene. This CDR3 is 12 amino acids long. CDR3 nucleotide sequence: TGTGCCAGCTTAGCGGGAGGTAATGAGCAGTTCTTC. Protein sequence: CASLAGGNEQFF.

V usage is TRBV27 and J usage is TRBJ1-2; 7 positions agree with TRBD1. The CDR3 sequence is 15 residues long. Trimming cost V 7 bases and J 5 bases; bases outside gene matches: 13. Per germline, CDR1 MNHEY and CDR2 SMNVEV (reference sequence). CDR3 DNA sequence: TGTGCCAGCATGTCCCAGGGGGGTACCTTTTATGGCTACACCTTC. Amino acid sequence: CASMSQGGTFYGYTF.

The chain couples TRBV2 to TRBJ1-1; no firm D call. The CDR3 is 13 residues long. Germline CDR1 reads SNHLY; CDR2 reads FYNNEI. Trimming stripped 7 bases from V and 4 bases from J, with 13 bases between. The CDR3 nucleotides read TGTGCCAGCAAGCCGGAGGGCGGCACTGAAGCTTTCTTT. This translates into CASKPEGGTEAFF.

V gene TRBV6-1 combines with J gene TRBJ2-7; TRBD2 agrees at 9 bases. V lost 3 bases and J lost 0; bases outside the gene matches: 6. In germline, CDR1 is MNHNS, CDR2 SASEGT. This CDR3 contains 16 residues. The CDR3 nucleotides are TGTGCCAGCAGTGAGGGACTAGCAGGGACCTCCTACGAGCAGTACTTC. It encodes CASSEGLAGTSYEQYF.

The chain recombines TRBV28 with TRBJ1-3, with D hard to call. The CDR3 length is 15 residues. Trimming took off 5 bases at V and 3 bases at J, with 14 bases between the two ends. The germline CDR1 and CDR2 sequences are MDHEN and SYDVKM. The CDR3 loop is CASSESQPYGNTIYF. The DNA of the CDR3 is TGTGCCAGCAGTGAAAGCCAGCCGTATGGAAACACCATATATTTT.

This clone was seen a single time. The CDR3 DNA reads TGTGCCAGCAGTTTGTATACAGGGCCCTATGGCTACACCTTC. Residues: CASSLYTGPYGYTF. The chain combines TRBV28 with TRBJ1-2, with TRBD1 as a possible D gene (6 bases). This CDR3 has 14 residues. The V gene lost 3 bases and the J gene lost 4 bases, with 12 bases spanning the gap. The V gene's germline CDR1 is MDHEN and CDR2 SYDVKM.

This clone appeared a single time. This sequence joins TRBV28 and TRBJ2-7, with D uncertain. This CDR3 is built from 13 residues. Germline-derived CDR1 and CDR2 are MDHEN and SYDVKM. V gave up 4 bases and J gave up 2 bases, with 9 bases separating them. CDR3 loop: CASSSTPPYEQYV. The CDR3 DNA reads as TGTGCCAGCAGTTCCACCCCACCCTACGAGCAGTACGTC.

The rearrangement links TRBV18 to TRBJ1-2, with 7 nucleotides matching TRBD1. The ends lost 6 bases at V and 4 bases at J; junction bases unmatched: 5. Germline values: CDR1 KGHSH, CDR2 LQKENI. The CDR3 loop spans 13 amino acids. CDR3 coding DNA: TGTGCCAGCTCCCTGGGACAGACCTATGGCTACACCTTC. This encodes CASSLGQTYGYTF.

J is TRBJ2-5 and V is TRBV11-2, with TRBD2 matching over 11 bases. Germline lookup yields CDR1 SGHAT and CDR2 FQNNGV. The CDR3 is 17 residues long. Germline trimming cut 6 bases from V and 0 bases from J; bases unmatched to any gene: 9. CDR3 sequence: CASRTYGTSGNQETQYF. The CDR3 coding sequence is TGTGCCAGCAGAACCTACGGGACTAGCGGAAACCAAGAGACCCAGTACTTC.

About this clone: This sample also contains other DNA sequences that code for the same CDR3. The chain joins TRBV7-2 to TRBJ1-2; the D gene is possibly TRBD1 (6 bases). The CDR3 runs to 14 residues. The germline V and J ends were trimmed by 1 base and 4 bases, with 10 bases remaining between them. The V gene's germline CDR1 is SGHTA and CDR2 FQGNSA. The CDR3 sequence: CASSLGGQGYGYTF. The CDR3, as DNA: TGTGCCAGCAGCTTAGGGGGGCAAGGCTATGGCTACACCTTC.

The chain joins TRBV28 to TRBJ2-5, with 7 nucleotides matching TRBD1. Trimming took 4 bases from V and 1 from J; bases not matched to a gene: 3. Per germline, CDR1 MDHEN and CDR2 SYDVKM. This CDR3 region has 14 residues. This CDR3 reads CASSSTGRQETQYF. The CDR3 DNA reads TGTGCCAGCAGTTCGACAGGGCGCCAAGAGACCCAGTACTTC.

The chain uses TRBV18 and TRBJ2-1; 9 bases fit TRBD2. Trimming took 7 bases from V and 10 from J; bases not matched to a gene: 14. The germline V gene has CDR1 KGHSH and CDR2 LQKENI. This CDR3 is 15 amino acids long. CDR3 nucleotides: TGTGCCAGCTTACCGACACCGGGACTAGCTAACGAGCAGTTCTTC. Its translation is CASLPTPGLANEQFF.

Note on this clone: The same CDR3 arises from other DNA sequences in this sample as well. This chain links TRBV6-1 with TRBJ1-5; no clear D. The CDR3 has 15 residues. Trimming took off 2 bases at V and 0 bases at J, with 8 bases between the two ends. Looked up from germline, CDR1 is MNHNS and CDR2 is SASEGT. The CDR3 DNA reads TGTGCCAGCAGTGAATTGTCGGGTAGCAATCAGCCCCAGCATTTT. It specifies CASSELSGSNQPQHF.

The chain joins TRBV6-2 or TRBV6-3 to TRBJ1-1, with D perhaps matching TRBD1 (5 bases). This CDR3 comprises 17 residues. Trimming shortened V by 4 bases and J by 1 base, and 19 bases separated the two germline ends. In germline, CDR1 is MNHEY, CDR2 SVGEGT. The CDR3 DNA sequence: TGTGCCAGCAGTTCGGAGACGGTGGCAGGGCCGAACACTGAAGCTTTCTTT. Protein sequence: CASSSETVAGPNTEAFF.

The chain combines TRBV4-1 with TRBJ1-6; weak D call: TRBD1 (6 bases). The CDR3 is made up of 17 amino acids. Trimming removed 1 base from V and 11 bases from J, with 21 bases in between. Germline values: CDR1 MGHRA, CDR2 YSYEKL. As DNA, the CDR3 is TGCGCCAGCAGCCAAGGTTGGGGCGGTTCTCCAGGGGCACCCCTCCACTTT. It is translated as CASSQGWGGSPGAPLHF.

As DNA, the CDR3 is TGCGCCAGGCTCGTGTGGTGGGTCCAGTACTTC. Its translation: CARLVWWVQYF. The genes are TRBV10-1 and TRBJ2-5; unclear D gene. The CDR3 spans 11 residues. The V end lost 9 bases, the J end lost 10 bases, and 15 bases lay between the germline ends. Looked up from germline, CDR1 is WNHNN and CDR2 is SYGVQD (reference sequence).